These 24 T cell receptor beta chains were all obtained from the same sample, sequenced in a study of cytomegalovirus exposure and HLA in healthy donors. In the PCR, 60 Vbeta and 13 Jbeta primers were used. Clones were read by immunoSEQ multiplex PCR, and TCRdb kept only the in-frame ones, dropping some. The data contain approximately 170,000 clones, 79% of them seen just once; the ten biggest clones take up less than 2.5%. Source material: PBMCs. The receptors derive from a woman in her forties or fifties in good health and CMV-seronegative.

The chain is built from TRBV19 and TRBJ2-1, with a tentative D call TRBD1 (5 bases). This CDR3 spans 15 amino acids. From germline, CDR1 is LNHDA and CDR2 SQIVND (reference sequence). V lost 5 bases and J 7 bases, leaving 18 bases between the germline ends. The CDR3 spells CASSRTPRVENEQFF. CDR3 nucleotides: TGTGCCAGTAGTCGGACACCCCGGGTCGAAAATGAGCAGTTCTTC.

V gene TRBV7-9 combines with J gene TRBJ2-1; 11 bases are shared with TRBD2. CDR3 length equals 15 residues. V lost 5 bases, J lost 4 bases, and 4 bases stayed unmatched. The V gene's germline CDR1 is SEHNR and CDR2 FQNEAQ (reference sequence). The CDR3 loop is CASSPSSGGYNEQFF. The CDR3 nucleotides read TGTGCCAGCAGCCCCTCTAGCGGGGGGTACAATGAGCAGTTCTTC.

This chain uses TRBV7-9 with TRBJ2-7; 9 bases fit TRBD1. This CDR3 region has 18 residues. Germline V CDR1 and CDR2: SEHNR, FQNEAQ (reference sequence). Germline trimming cut 5 bases from V and 3 bases from J; bases unmatched to any gene: 17. CDR3 DNA: TGTGCCAGCAGCCCCAGCTCCGGGACAGGGCATAGGGTCTACGAGCAGTACTTC. Amino acids: CASSPSSGTGHRVYEQYF.

The rearrangement uses TRBV9 and TRBJ2-1; 8 bases map to TRBD2. Trimming removed 4 bases from V and 3 bases from J; junction bases left unmatched: 6. Per the germline V gene, CDR1 is SGDLS and CDR2 is YYNGEE. CDR3 length: 15 residues. CDR3 sequence: CASSPDSGVYNEQFF. The CDR3 DNA follows: TGTGCCAGCAGCCCTGATAGCGGGGTCTACAATGAGCAGTTCTTC. Together with reference TRBV9 and TRBJ2-1, the CDR3 gives the full variable domain: DSGVTQTPKHLITATGQRVTLRCSPRSGDLSVYWYQQSLDQGLQFLIQYYNGEERAKGNILERFSAQQFPDLHSELNLSSLELGDSALYFCASSPDSGVYNEQFFGPGTRLTVL.

For this clone: The junction shows a germline mismatch at one end, possibly a read error. This chain uses TRBV4-1 with TRBJ1-6; D gene ambiguous. Germline V gives CDR1 MGHRA, CDR2 YSYEKL. This CDR3 region has 12 residues. The CDR3: CASRTSNSPLLF. The CDR3 DNA sequence: TGCGCCAGCAGAACTTCGAATTCACCCCTCCTCTTT.

The rearrangement links TRBV6-1 to TRBJ1-1, with 10 bases fitting TRBD1. The V and J ends lost 3 bases and 5 bases, in that order; junction bases with no gene match: 6. The CDR3 runs 15 residues. The V gene's germline CDR1 is MNHNS and CDR2 SASEGT. CDR3 region: CASSDAGQGRTEAFF. The CDR3 DNA reads TGTGCCAGCAGTGACGCGGGACAGGGGCGGACTGAAGCTTTCTTT.

The CDR3 is CASRRESSYEQYF. The CDR3 nucleotides are TGTGCCAGTCGGCGGGAGAGCTCCTACGAGCAGTACTTC. The chain employs TRBV5-4 and TRBJ2-7, with TRBD2 identical over 7 bases. V gave up 8 bases and J gave up 0 bases; unmatched junction bases: 5. The CDR3 runs 13 residues. Germline values: CDR1 SGHNT, CDR2 YYREEE (reference sequence).

This clone has just one count. The V call is TRBV7-9, the J call TRBJ2-7; 7 bases agree with TRBD1. Germline V gene sequence: CDR1 SEHNR, CDR2 FQNEAQ (reference sequence). The ends lost 5 bases at V and 1 base at J; junction bases unmatched: 2. The CDR3 loop spans 13 amino acids. The CDR3 region is CASSEGQSYEQYF. The CDR3 region has the DNA TGTGCCAGCAGCGAGGGACAGTCCTACGAGCAGTACTTC.

V gene TRBV7-6 combines with J gene TRBJ2-1; 12 bases align to TRBD1. Trimming cost V 5 bases and J 7 bases; bases outside gene matches: 9. The CDR3 sequence is 16 residues long. Germline CDR1 SGHVS, CDR2 FNYEAQ. The CDR3 region is CASSDRGGQGANEQFF. The DNA for the CDR3 is TGTGCCAGCAGCGACAGGGGGGGACAGGGGGCAAATGAGCAGTTCTTC. Variable domain in full (rest from reference TRBV7-6 and TRBJ2-1): GAGVSQSPRYKVTKRGQDVALRCDPISGHVSLYWYRQALGQGPEFLTYFNYEAQQDKSGLPNDRFSAERPEGSISTLTIQRTEQRDSAMYRCASSDRGGQGANEQFFGPGTRLTVL.

This chain links TRBV5-1 with TRBJ1-6; D is unclear. Germline lookup yields CDR1 SGHRS and CDR2 YFSETQ. The CDR3 length is 18 residues. Trimming left V 4 bases short and J 0 bases short, with 17 bases between. The CDR3 DNA is TGCGCCAGCAGCGGTGGACTCACCGCTCCCTCCTATAATTCACCCCTCCACTTT. This codes for CASSGGLTAPSYNSPLHF.

The chain links TRBV6-1 to TRBJ1-3; D is unclear. The length of the CDR3 is 16 residues. Between the trimmed V and J ends, which lost 2 bases and 0 bases, there was a span of 11 bases. Germline V lookup: CDR1 MNHNS, CDR2 SASEGT. The CDR3 reads CASSERHRTSGNTIYF. In nucleotides, the CDR3 is TGTGCCAGCAGTGAAAGACACCGCACCTCTGGAAACACCATATATTTT.

The chain employs TRBV7-9 and TRBJ2-2; possibly TRBD2 for D (7 bases). Germline V CDR1 and CDR2: SEHNR, FQNEAQ (reference sequence). The CDR3 extends over 15 amino acids. Trimming stripped 5 bases from V and 5 bases from J, with 15 bases between. The CDR3 region is CASSPTAGATGELFF. The CDR3 coding sequence is TGTGCCAGCAGCCCTACGGCGGGGGCAACCGGGGAGCTGTTTTTT. The full variable domain, rest sourced from reference TRBV7-9 and TRBJ2-2, is DTGVSQNPRHKITKRGQNVTFRCDPISEHNRLYWYRQTLGQGPEFLTYFQNEAQLEKSRLLSDRFSAERPKGSFSTLEIQRTEQGDSAMYLCASSPTAGATGELFFGEGSRLTVL.

The V gene is TRBV7-9, the J gene TRBJ2-3; weak D call: TRBD1 (9 bases). Per the germline V gene, CDR1 is SEHNR and CDR2 is FQNEAQ (reference sequence). The CDR3 sequence is 16 residues long. The V and J ends lost 1 base and 3 bases respectively, with 14 bases between them. The CDR3 is CASSLVAGQGTDTQYF. The CDR3 nucleotides are TGTGCCAGCAGCTTAGTAGCGGGACAGGGAACAGATACGCAGTATTTT.

The rearrangement links TRBV7-2 to TRBJ1-5; D unclear. The CDR3 is 14 amino acids. Germline CDR1 is SGHTA and CDR2 is FQGNSA. Trimming shortened V by 7 bases and J by 7 bases, and 17 bases separated the two germline ends. Written as DNA, the CDR3 is TGTGCCAGCAACACGGAGTCCCTCGGGCAGCCCCAGCATTTT. The encoded protein is CASNTESLGQPQHF.

The chain combines TRBV27 with TRBJ2-5; 7 nucleotides agree with TRBD2. The J call may be faulty, since TRBJ2-7 better matches the DNA end. Germline CDR1 is MNHEY and CDR2 is SMNVEV (reference sequence). CDR3 length: 14 amino acids. The CDR3 bases are TGTGCCAGCAGTTTAGGTCGGGGGGTCTACGAGCAGTACTTC. Encoded protein: CASSLGRGVYEQYF.

This clone was detected once. V and J are TRBV10-1 and TRBJ1-1; no clear D gene. CDR3 length: 15 amino acids. Looked up from germline, CDR1 is WNHNN and CDR2 is SYGVQD (reference sequence). V lost 0 bases, J lost 3 bases, and 11 bases lay in between. The CDR3 nucleotides read TGCGCCAGCAGTGAGTCGAAACTGCTGCACACTGAAGCTTTCTTT. Its translation is CASSESKLLHTEAFF.

This clone has only one observation. The genes are TRBV5-5 and TRBJ2-1; unclear D gene. CDR3 length: 13 amino acids. V was shortened by 3 bases and J by 6 bases, with 10 bases between the two germline ends. Germline loops: CDR1 SGHKS, CDR2 YYEKEE (reference sequence). CDR3 region: CASSSAPGNEQFF. DNA for the CDR3: TGTGCCAGCAGCTCAGCCCCGGGCAATGAGCAGTTCTTC. The full variable domain, completed using reference TRBV5-5 and TRBJ2-1, is DAGVTQSPTHLIKTRGQQVTLRCSPISGHKSVSWYQQVLGQGPQFIFQYYEKEERGRGNFPDRFSARQFPNYSSELNVNALLLGDSALYLCASSSAPGNEQFFGPGTRLTVL.

This chain links TRBV28 with TRBJ1-4, with D perhaps matching TRBD1 (5 bases). Per germline, CDR1 MDHEN and CDR2 SYDVKM. The CDR3 spans 13 residues. Trimming took off 3 bases at V and 10 bases at J, with 12 bases between the two ends. Here the CDR3 reads CASSFGGRGKLFF. The CDR3 DNA follows: TGTGCCAGCAGTTTCGGGGGGAGGGGAAAACTGTTTTTT. Full variable domain (missing parts from reference TRBV28 and TRBJ1-4): DVKVTQSSRYLVKRTGEKVFLECVQDMDHENMFWYRQDPGLGLRLIYFSYDVKMKEKGDIPEGYSVSREKKERFSLILESASTNQTSMYLCASSFGGRGKLFFGSGTQLSVL.

CDR3 in DNA: TGTGCCAGCAGTTATGTCGCGGTTTACTACAATGAGCAGTTCTTC. It is translated as CASSYVAVYYNEQFF. This rearrangement joins TRBV6-6 to TRBJ2-1; D is unresolved. Trimming left V 3 bases short and J 3 bases short, with 12 bases between. The CDR3 extends over 15 amino acids. The germline CDR1 and CDR2 sequences are MNHNY and SVGAGI (reference sequence).

V is TRBV7-8 and J is TRBJ2-6, with a tentative D call TRBD1 (6 bases). Germline loops: CDR1 SGHVS, CDR2 FQNEAQ. CDR3 length: 17 residues. V lost 4 bases and J lost 3, with 16 bases in between. CDR3 amino acids: CASSYRVGRGGANVLTF. In nucleotides, the CDR3 is TGTGCCAGCAGCTACAGGGTTGGTCGTGGTGGGGCCAACGTCCTGACTTTC. The variable domain in full, with the rest retrieved from reference TRBV7-8 and TRBJ2-6, is GAGVSQSPRYKVAKRGQDVALRCDPISGHVSLFWYQQALGQGPEFLTYFQNEAQLDKSGLPSDRFFAERPEGSVSTLKIQRTQQEDSAVYLCASSYRVGRGGANVLTFGAGSRLTVL.

The V and J genes are TRBV6-1 and TRBJ1-5; 9 bases are shared with TRBD1. CDR1 and CDR2 (germline): MNHNS, SASEGT. Losses at the gene ends were 4 bases for V and 5 bases for J; bases not matched to a gene: 6. The CDR3 runs to 15 residues. The CDR3 loop reads CASSGVGQGYQPQHF. In DNA form, the CDR3 reads TGTGCCAGCAGTGGTGTCGGACAGGGGTATCAGCCCCAGCATTTT.

The chain has TRBV7-2 and TRBJ2-1; 11 nucleotides match TRBD1. V shed 1 base, J shed 5 bases, and the junction held 7 bases outside the gene matches. In germline, CDR1 is SGHTA, CDR2 FQGNSA. The CDR3 spans 17 residues. The CDR3 sequence is CASSLVGRDRGNNEQFF. The DNA of the CDR3 is TGTGCCAGCAGCTTAGTAGGGAGGGACAGGGGGAACAATGAGCAGTTCTTC.

Points on this clone: A read error may account for a junction end that differs from germline. The sample carries other DNA sequences with the same CDR3. This chain joins TRBV28 and TRBJ2-7; 7 positions match TRBD1. Germline CDR1 reads MDHEN; CDR2 reads SYDVKM. CDR3 length: 13 amino acids. In DNA form, the CDR3 reads TGTGCCAGCACCATCGACAGGGCCTACGAGCAGTACTTT. Its translation: CASTIDRAYEQYF.

This clone was seen only a few times. V is TRBV7-3 and J is TRBJ2-1; D is perhaps TRBD1 (6 bases). This CDR3 contains 15 residues. Deletions cut 4 bases from V and 6 bases from J, with 16 bases between. The germline V gene encodes CDR1 SGHTA and CDR2 FQGTGA. The CDR3: CASSWGQGQVNEQFF. CDR3 nucleotide sequence: TGTGCCAGCAGCTGGGGGCAGGGGCAGGTCAATGAGCAGTTCTTC.